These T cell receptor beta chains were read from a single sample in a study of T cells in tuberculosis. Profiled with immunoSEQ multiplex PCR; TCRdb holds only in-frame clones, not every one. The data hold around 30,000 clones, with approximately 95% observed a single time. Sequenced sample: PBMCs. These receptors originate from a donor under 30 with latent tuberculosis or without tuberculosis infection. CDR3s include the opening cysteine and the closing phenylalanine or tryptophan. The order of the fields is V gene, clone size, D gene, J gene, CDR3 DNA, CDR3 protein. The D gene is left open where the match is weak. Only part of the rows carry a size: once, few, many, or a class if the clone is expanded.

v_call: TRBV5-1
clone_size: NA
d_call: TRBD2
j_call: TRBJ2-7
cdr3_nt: TGCGCCAGCAGCCCTGGACTAGCCTCCTACGAGCAGTACTTC
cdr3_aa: CASSPGLASYEQYF

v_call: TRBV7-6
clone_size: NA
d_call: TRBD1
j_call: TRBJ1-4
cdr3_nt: TGTGCCAGCAGCAAGAGGGGACAGTTAGATGAAAAACTGTTTTTT
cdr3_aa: CASSKRGQLDEKLFF

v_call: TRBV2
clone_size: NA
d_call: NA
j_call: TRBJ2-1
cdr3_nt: TGTGCCAGCAGTCCTTCAACCCTATCAATCAATGAGCAGTTCTTC
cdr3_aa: CASSPSTLSINEQFF

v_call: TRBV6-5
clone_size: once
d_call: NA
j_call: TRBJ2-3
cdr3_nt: TGTGCCAGCAGTTCCCCCGGGGATACGCAGTATTTT
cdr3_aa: CASSSPGDTQYF

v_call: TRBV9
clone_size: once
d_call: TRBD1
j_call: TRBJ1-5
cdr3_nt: TGTGCCAGCAGCGGAGACGGGACAGATAATCAGCCCCAGCATTTT
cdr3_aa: CASSGDGTDNQPQHF

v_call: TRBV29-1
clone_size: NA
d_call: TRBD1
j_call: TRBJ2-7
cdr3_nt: TGCAGCGCTGGGGAGACAGGGAAGCAGTACTTC
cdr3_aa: CSAGETGKQYF

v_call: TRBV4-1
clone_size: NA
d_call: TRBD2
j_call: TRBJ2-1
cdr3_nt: TGCGCCAGCAGCGGCGCTCTCGCGGGAGGTTACAATGAGCAGTTCTTC
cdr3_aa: CASSGALAGGYNEQFF

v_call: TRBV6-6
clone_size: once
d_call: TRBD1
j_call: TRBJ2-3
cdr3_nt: TGTGCCAGCAGACCCAGGACAGGTCGTGCAGATACGCAGTATTTT
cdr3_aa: CASRPRTGRADTQYF

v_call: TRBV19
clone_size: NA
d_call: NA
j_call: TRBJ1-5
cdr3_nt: TGTGCCAGTAGTATTTTAGGGGGTAGCAATCAGCCCCAGCATTTT
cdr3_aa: CASSILGGSNQPQHF

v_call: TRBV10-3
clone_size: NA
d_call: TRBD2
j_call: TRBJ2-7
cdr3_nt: TGTGCCATCAGTGCTTCGGGGGGACGCTCCTACGAGCAGTACTTC
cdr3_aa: CAISASGGRSYEQYF

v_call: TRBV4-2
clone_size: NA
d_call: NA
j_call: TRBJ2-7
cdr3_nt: TGTGCCAGCAGCCAAGAAGCAAAATCAAACTCCTACGAGCAGTACTTC
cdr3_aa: CASSQEAKSNSYEQYF

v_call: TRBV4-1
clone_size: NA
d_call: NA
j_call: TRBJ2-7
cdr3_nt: TGCGCCAGCAGTGCGGGAACCTACGAGCAGTACTTC
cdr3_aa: CASSAGTYEQYF

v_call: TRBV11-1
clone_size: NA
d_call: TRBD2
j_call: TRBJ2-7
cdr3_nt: TGTGCCAGCAGCCCCCGGTTTAAGAGCGGGAGAACCTACGAGCAGTACTTC
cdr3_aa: CASSPRFKSGRTYEQYF

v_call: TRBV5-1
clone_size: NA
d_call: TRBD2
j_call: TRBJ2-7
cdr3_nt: TGCGCCAGCAGCTTTAGCGGGAGCTCCTACGAGCAGTACTTC
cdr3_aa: CASSFSGSSYEQYF

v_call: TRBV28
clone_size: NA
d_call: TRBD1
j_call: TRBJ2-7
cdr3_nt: TGTGCCAGCACCCGGGCACTGGGACAGCCTTTCTACGAGCAGTACTTC
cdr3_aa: CASTRALGQPFYEQYF

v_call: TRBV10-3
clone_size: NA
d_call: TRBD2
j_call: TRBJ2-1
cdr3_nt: TGTGCCATTGGGACTAGCGGGACTTTCAATGAGCAGTTCTTC
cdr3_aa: CAIGTSGTFNEQFF

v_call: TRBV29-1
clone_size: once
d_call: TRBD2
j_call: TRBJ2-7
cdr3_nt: TGCAGCGTTCGTTTGGGTAGCGGGACACCCTACGAGCAGTACTTC
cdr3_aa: CSVRLGSGTPYEQYF

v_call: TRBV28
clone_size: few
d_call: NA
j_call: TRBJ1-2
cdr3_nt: TGTGCCAGCAGTTATACCAGGGGCACGGGTGGCTACACCTTC
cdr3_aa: CASSYTRGTGGYTF

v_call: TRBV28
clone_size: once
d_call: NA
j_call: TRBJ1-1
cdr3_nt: TGTGCCAGCAGTTTTGAGGGCCGCTGGGGGCGCCCGAACACTGAAGCTTTCTTT
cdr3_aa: CASSFEGRWGRPNTEAFF

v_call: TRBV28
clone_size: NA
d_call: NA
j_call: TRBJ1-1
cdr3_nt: TGTGCCAGCGCCGGATGGGCTTTGTACACTGAAGCTTTCTTT
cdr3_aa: CASAGWALYTEAFF

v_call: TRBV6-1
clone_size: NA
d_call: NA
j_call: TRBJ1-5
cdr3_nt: TGTGCCAGCAGTGAACAGGGATATAGCAATCAGCCCCAGCATTTT
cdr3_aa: CASSEQGYSNQPQHF

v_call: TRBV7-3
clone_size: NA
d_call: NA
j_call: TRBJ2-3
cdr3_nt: TGTGCCAGCAGCTCCCAGGGGTTTAGCACAGATACGCAGTATTTT
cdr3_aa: CASSSQGFSTDTQYF

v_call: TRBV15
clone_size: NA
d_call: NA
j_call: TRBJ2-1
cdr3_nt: TGTGCCACCAGCGGCCCCGGGACTGGAGCCTACAATGAGCAGTTCTTC
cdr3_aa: CATSGPGTGAYNEQFF

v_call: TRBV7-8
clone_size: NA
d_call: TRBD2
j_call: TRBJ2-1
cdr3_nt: TGTGCCAGCAGCACTCTAGCGGGCGGCGACAATGAGCAGTTCTTC
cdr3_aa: CASSTLAGGDNEQFF

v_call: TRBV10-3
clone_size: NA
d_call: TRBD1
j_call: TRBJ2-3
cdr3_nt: TGTGCCATCAGTGAGCCTGACAGGGATAGCACAGATACGCAGTATTTT
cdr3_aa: CAISEPDRDSTDTQYF

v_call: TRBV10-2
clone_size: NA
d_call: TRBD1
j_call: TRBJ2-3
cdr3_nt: TGCGCCACCAGGACAGGGGGCACAGATACGCAGTATTTT
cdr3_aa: CATRTGGTDTQYF

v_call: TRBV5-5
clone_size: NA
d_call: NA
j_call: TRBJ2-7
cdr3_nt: TGTGCCAGCAGCTTATTGTGGGGGGACAGATACTCCTACGAGCAGTACTTC
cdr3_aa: CASSLLWGDRYSYEQYF

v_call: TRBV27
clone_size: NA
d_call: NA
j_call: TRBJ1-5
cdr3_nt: TGTGCCAGCAGTTTTGGGGCAGACAATCAGCCCCAGCATTTT
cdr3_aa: CASSFGADNQPQHF

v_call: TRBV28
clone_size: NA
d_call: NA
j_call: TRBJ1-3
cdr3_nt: TGTGCCAGCAGTCCACCGGACAGATCTGGAAACACCATATATTTT
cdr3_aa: CASSPPDRSGNTIYF

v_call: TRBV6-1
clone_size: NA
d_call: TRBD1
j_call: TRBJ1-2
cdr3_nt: TGTGCCAGCAGTGAAGCCGGGAGGGGGCTGTATGGCTACACCTTC
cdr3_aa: CASSEAGRGLYGYTF

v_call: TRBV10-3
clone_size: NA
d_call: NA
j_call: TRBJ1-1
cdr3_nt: TGTGCCATCAGTGAGTCACGGGGGGCAGGTGAAGCTTTCTTT
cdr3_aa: CAISESRGAGEAFF

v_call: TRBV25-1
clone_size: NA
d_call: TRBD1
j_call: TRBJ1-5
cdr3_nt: TGTGCCAGCAGTGGAGGGACAGCCTCTTATAGCAATCAGCCCCAGCATTTT
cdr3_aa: CASSGGTASYSNQPQHF

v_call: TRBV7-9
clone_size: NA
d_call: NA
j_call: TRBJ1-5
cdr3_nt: TGTGCCAGCAGCTTGGAGATAAATCAGCCCCAGCATTTT
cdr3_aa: CASSLEINQPQHF

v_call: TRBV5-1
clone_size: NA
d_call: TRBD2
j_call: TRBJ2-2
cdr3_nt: TGCGCCAGCAGCGGGGGGGACACCGGGGAGCTGTTTTTT
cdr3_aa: CASSGGDTGELFF

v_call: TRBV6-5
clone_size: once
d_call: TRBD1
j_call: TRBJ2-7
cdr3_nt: TGTGCCAGCAGCAAAGACAGGGTAGCGTGGGAGCAGTACTTC
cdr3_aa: CASSKDRVAWEQYF

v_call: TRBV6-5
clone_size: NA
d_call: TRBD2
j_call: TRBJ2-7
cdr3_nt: TGTGCCAGCAGTTACTCGAGCGGGAGTGAGGTCTACGAGCAGTACTTC
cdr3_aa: CASSYSSGSEVYEQYF

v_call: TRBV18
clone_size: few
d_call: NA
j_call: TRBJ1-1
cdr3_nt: TGTGCCAGCTCACCAACAGGGATGGGGTACACTGAAGCTTTCTTT
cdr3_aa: CASSPTGMGYTEAFF

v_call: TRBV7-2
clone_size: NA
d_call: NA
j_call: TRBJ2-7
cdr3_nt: TGTGCCAGCAGACAGACACCTTACTACGAGCAGTACTTC
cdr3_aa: CASRQTPYYEQYF

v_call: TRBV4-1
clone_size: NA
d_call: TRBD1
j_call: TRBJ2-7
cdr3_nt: TGCGCCAGCAGCCAAGATCGAGTGGGACAGTACTACGAGCAGTACTTC
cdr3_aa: CASSQDRVGQYYEQYF

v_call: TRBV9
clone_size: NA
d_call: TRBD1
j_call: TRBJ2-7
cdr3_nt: TGTGCCAGCAGCGTAGGGGACAGCCCCTACGAGCAGTACTTC
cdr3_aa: CASSVGDSPYEQYF

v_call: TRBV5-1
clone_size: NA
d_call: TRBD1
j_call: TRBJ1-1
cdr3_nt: TGCGCCAGCAGCCCTGGCCATAGGGACAGGGGGCTGAACACTGAAGCTTTCTTT
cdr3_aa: CASSPGHRDRGLNTEAFF

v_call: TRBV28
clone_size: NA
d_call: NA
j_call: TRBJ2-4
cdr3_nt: TGTGCCAGCAGTTTAGGGCCCGAAAACATTCAGTACTTC
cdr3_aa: CASSLGPENIQYF

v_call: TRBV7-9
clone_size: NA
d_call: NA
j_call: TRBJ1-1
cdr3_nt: TGTGCCAGCAGCTCCCCCGGGGGTGTAGGGGTTAGAACTGAAGCTTTCTTT
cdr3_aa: CASSSPGGVGVRTEAFF

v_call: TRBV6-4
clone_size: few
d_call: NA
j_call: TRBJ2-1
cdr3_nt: TGTGCCAGCAGCCGGGACTTCGAGGCCAATGAGCAGTTCTTC
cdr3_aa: CASSRDFEANEQFF

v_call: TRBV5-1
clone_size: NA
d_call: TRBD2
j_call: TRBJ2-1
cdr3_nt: TGCGCCAGCAGCTTCCTAGCGGGGGAGAGCTCCTACAATGAGCAGTTCTTC
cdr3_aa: CASSFLAGESSYNEQFF

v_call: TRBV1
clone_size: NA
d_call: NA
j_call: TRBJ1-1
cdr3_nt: TGCACCAGCAGCCAAAGGGGACAGAACACTGAAGCTTTCTTT
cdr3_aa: CTSSQRGQNTEAFF

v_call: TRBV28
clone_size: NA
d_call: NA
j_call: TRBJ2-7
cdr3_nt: TGTGCCAGTCTGCCGGGGGGCCCTACCTACGAGCAGTACTTC
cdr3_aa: CASLPGGPTYEQYF

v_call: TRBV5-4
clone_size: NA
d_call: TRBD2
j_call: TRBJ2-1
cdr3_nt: TGTGCCAGCAGCGCGGGGGGGGGTTTCTACAATGAGCAGTTCTTC
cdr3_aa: CASSAGGGFYNEQFF

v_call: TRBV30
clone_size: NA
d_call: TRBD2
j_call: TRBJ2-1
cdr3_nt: TGTGCCTGGAGTGTAGCGGGGGGGTATGAGCAGTTCTTC
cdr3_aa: CAWSVAGGYEQFF

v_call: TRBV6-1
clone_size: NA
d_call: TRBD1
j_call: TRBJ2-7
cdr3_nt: TGTGCCAGCAGTGCTGCCGGGACAGGGGTCTACGAGCAGTACTTC
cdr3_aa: CASSAAGTGVYEQYF

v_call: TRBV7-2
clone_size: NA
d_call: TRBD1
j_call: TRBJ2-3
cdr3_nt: TGTGCCAGCAGCCCGACAGGGTTCACAGATACGCAGTATTTT
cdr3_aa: CASSPTGFTDTQYF

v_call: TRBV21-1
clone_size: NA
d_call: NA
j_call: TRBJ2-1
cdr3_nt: TGTGCCAGCAGCACCGACACCTCTCGGAATGAGCAGTTCTTC
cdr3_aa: CASSTDTSRNEQFF

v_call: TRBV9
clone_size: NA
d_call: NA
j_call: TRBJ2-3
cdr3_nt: TGTGCCAGCAGCGTAGGGGCGCGGGGCCCACTCACAGATACGCAGTATTTT
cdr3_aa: CASSVGARGPLTDTQYF

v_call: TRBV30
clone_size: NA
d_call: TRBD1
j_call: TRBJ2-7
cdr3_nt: TGTGCCTGGAGGGACAGGCACTACGAGCAGTACTTC
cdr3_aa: CAWRDRHYEQYF

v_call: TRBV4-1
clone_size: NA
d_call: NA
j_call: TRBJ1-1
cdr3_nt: TGCGCCAGCAGCCCCCAGGAGCGGCGACGGGGGAACACTGAAGCTTTCTTT
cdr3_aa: CASSPQERRRGNTEAFF